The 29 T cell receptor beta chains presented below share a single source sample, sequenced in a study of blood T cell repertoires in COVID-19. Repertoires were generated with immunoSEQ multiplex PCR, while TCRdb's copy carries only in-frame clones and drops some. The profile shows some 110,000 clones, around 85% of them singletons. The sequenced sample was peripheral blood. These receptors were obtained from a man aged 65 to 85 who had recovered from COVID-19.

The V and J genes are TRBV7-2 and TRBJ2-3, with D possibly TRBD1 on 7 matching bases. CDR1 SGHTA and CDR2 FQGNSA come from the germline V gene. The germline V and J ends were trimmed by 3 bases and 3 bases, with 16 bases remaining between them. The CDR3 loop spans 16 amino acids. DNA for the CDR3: TGTGCCAGCAGCTTCGGGCCGACAGGGAGGACAGATACGCAGTATTTT. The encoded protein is CASSFGPTGRTDTQYF.

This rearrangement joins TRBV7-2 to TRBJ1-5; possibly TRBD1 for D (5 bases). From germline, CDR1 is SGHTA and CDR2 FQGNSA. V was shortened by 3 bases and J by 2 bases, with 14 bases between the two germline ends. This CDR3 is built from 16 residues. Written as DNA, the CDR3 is TGTGCCAGCAGCTTTCTGGAGGGGTTAGGCAATCAGCCCCAGCATTTT. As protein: CASSFLEGLGNQPQHF.

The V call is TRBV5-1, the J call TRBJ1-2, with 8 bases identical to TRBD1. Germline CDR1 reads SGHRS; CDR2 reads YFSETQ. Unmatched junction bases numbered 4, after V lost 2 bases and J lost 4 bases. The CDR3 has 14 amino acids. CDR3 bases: TGCGCCAGCAGCTTAACAGGGGGTGGCTATGGCTACACCTTC. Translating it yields CASSLTGGGYGYTF.

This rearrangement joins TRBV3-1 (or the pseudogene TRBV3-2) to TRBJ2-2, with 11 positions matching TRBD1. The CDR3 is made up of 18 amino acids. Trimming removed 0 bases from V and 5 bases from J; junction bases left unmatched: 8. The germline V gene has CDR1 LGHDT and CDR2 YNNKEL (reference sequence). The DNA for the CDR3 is TGTGCCAGCAGCCAAGACGCCGGACAGGGGGCCAGGACCGGGGAGCTGTTTTTT. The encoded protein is CASSQDAGQGARTGELFF.

CDR3 DNA sequence: TGTGCCAGCAGCCCGCAGGGGCTAAGAAGTTCACCCCTCCACTTT. This translates into CASSPQGLRSSPLHF. This chain joins TRBV7-2 and TRBJ1-6; perhaps TRBD1 as D (6 bases). The CDR3 is 15 amino acids. Germline V gene data show CDR1 as SGHTA and CDR2 as FQGNSA. With 5 bases removed from V and 9 bases from J, the gap between germline ends came to 17 bases.

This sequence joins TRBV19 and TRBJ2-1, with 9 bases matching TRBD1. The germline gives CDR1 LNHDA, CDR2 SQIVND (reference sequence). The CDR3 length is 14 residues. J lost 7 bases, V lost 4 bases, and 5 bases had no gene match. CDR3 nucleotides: TGTGCCAGTAGTACCAGACAGGGGGGGAATGAGCAGTTCTTC. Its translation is CASSTRQGGNEQFF.

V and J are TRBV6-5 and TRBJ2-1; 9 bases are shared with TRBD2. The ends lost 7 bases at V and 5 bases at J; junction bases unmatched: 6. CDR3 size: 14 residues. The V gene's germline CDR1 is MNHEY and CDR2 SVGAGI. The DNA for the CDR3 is TGTGCCAGCACATTACTAGCGGGCAACAATGAGCAGTTCTTC. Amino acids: CASTLLAGNNEQFF.

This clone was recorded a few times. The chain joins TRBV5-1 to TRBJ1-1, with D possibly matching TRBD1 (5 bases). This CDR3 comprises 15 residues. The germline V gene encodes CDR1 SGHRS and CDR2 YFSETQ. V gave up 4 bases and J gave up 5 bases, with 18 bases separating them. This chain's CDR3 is CASSLDSSRRTEAFF. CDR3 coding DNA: TGCGCCAGCAGCCTAGACAGCAGCCGAAGGACTGAAGCTTTCTTT.

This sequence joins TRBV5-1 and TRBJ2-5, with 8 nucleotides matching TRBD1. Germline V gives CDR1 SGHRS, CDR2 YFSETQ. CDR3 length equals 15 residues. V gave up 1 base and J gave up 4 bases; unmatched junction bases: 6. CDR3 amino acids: CASSLNQGAGETQYF. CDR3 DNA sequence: TGCGCCAGCAGCTTGAACCAGGGGGCGGGAGAGACCCAGTACTTC.

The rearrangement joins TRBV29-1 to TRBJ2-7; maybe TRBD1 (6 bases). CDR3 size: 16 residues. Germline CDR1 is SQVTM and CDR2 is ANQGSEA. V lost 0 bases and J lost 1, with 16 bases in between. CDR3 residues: CSVEDSSGVRSYEQYF. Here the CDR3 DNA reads TGCAGCGTTGAAGACTCCTCAGGGGTAAGGTCCTACGAGCAGTACTTC.

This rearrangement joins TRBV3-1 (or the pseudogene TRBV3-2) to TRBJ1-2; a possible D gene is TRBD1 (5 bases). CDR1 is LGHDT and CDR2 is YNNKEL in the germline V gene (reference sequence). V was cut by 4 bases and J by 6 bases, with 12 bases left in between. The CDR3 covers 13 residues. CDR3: CASSPPGLDGYTF. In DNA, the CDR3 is TGTGCCAGCAGCCCTCCAGGGCTAGATGGCTACACCTTC.

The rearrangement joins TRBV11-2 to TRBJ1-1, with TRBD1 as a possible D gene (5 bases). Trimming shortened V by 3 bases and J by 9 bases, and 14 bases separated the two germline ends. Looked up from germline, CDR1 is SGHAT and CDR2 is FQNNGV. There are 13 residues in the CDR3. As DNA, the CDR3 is TGTGCCAGCAGCTTGTGGGACTCGCCGAAAGCTTTCTTT. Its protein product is CASSLWDSPKAFF.

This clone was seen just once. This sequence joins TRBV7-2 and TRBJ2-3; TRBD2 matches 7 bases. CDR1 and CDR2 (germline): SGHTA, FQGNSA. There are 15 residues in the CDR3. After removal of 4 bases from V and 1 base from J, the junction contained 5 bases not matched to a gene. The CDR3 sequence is CASSSRRGGTDTQYF. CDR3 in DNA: TGTGCCAGCAGCTCCCGCCGGGGGGGCACAGATACGCAGTATTTT.

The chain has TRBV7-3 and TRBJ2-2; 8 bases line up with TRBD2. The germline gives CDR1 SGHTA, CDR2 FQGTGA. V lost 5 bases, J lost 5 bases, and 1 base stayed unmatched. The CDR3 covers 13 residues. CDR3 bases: TGTGCCAGCAGCGCTAGCGGGACCGGGGAGCTGTTTTTT. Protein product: CASSASGTGELFF. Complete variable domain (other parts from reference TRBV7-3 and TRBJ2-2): GAGVSQTPSNKVTEKGKYVELRCDPISGHTALYWYRQSLGQGPEFLIYFQGTGAADDSGLPNDRFFAVRPEGSVSTLKIQRTERGDSAVYLCASSASGTGELFFGEGSRLTVL.

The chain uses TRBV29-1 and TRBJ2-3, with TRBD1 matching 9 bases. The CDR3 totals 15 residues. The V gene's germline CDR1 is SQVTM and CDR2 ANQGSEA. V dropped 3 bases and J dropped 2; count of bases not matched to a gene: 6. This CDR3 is CSVDGGQGNTDTQYF. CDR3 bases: TGCAGCGTTGATGGGGGACAGGGCAACACAGATACGCAGTATTTT.

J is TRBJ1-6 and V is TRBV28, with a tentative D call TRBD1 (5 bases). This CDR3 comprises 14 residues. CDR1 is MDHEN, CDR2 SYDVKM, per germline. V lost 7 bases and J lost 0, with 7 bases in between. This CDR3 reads CASKDSSYNSPLHF. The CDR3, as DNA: TGTGCCAGCAAAGACAGCTCCTATAATTCACCCCTCCACTTT.

CDR3 sequence: CASSLGLYTGELFF. CDR3 nucleotide sequence: TGCGCCAGCAGCTTGGGGCTCTACACCGGGGAGCTGTTTTTT. The V gene is TRBV5-1, the J gene TRBJ2-2, with unresolved D. Germline V gene sequence: CDR1 SGHRS, CDR2 YFSETQ. V was clipped by 0 bases and J by 3 bases, with 6 bases between them. The CDR3 covers 14 residues.

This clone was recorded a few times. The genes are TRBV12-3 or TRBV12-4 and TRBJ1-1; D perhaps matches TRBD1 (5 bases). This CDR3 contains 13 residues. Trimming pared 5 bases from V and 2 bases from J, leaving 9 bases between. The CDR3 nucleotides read TGTGCCAGCAGTAAGGACACAAACACTGAAGCTTTCTTT. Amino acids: CASSKDTNTEAFF.

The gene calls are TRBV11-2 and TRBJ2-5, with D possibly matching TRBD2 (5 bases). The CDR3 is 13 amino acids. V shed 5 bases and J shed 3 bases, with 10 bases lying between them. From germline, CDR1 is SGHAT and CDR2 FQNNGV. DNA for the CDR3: TGTGCCAGCAGCCGGGGTTCCGAAGAGACCCAGTACTTC. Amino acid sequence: CASSRGSEETQYF. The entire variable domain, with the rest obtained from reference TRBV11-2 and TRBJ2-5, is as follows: EAGVAQSPRYKIIEKRQSVAFWCNPISGHATLYWYQQILGQGPKLLIQFQNNGVVDDSQLPKDRFSAERLKGVDSTLKIQPAKLEDSAVYLCASSRGSEETQYFGPGTRLLVL.

The CDR3 here is CASSLPSTSGSYQETQYF. The CDR3 DNA is TGCGCCAGCAGCTTGCCCTCTACTAGCGGGTCGTACCAAGAGACCCAGTACTTC. This chain links TRBV5-1 with TRBJ2-5, with TRBD2 identical over 9 bases. The germline gives CDR1 SGHRS, CDR2 YFSETQ. CDR3 length: 18 amino acids. The V gene end was trimmed by 1 base and the J gene end by 0 bases; junction bases not matched to a gene: 10.

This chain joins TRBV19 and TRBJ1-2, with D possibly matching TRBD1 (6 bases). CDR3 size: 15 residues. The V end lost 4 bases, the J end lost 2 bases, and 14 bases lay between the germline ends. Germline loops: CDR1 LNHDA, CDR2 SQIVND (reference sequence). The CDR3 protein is CASSKYGQLNYGYTF. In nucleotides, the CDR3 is TGTGCCAGTAGTAAATACGGACAGCTCAACTATGGCTACACCTTC.

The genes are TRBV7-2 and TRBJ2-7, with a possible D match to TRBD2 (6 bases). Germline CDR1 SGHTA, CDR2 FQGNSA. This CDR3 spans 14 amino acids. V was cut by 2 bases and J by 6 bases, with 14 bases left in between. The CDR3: CASSLMEGPGEQYF. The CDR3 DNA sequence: TGTGCCAGCAGCTTAATGGAGGGGCCGGGCGAGCAGTACTTC. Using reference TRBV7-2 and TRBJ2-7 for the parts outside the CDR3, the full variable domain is GAGVSQSPSNKVTEKGKDVELRCDPISGHTALYWYRQSLGQGLEFLIYFQGNSAPDKSGLPSDRFSAERTGGSVSTLTIQRTQQEDSAVYLCASSLMEGPGEQYFGPGTRLTVT.

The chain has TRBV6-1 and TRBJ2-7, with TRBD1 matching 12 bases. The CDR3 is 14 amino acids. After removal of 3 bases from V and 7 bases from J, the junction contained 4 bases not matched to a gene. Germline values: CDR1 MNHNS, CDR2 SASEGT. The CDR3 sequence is CASSEGTGGLEQYF. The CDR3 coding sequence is TGTGCCAGCAGTGAGGGGACAGGGGGCCTAGAGCAGTACTTC.

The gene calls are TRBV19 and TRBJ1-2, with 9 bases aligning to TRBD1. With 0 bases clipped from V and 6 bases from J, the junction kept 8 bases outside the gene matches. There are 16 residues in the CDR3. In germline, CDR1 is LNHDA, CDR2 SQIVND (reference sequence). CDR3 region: CASSIEGTGWRNGYTF. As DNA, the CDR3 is TGTGCCAGTAGTATAGAAGGGACAGGGTGGCGGAATGGCTACACCTTC.

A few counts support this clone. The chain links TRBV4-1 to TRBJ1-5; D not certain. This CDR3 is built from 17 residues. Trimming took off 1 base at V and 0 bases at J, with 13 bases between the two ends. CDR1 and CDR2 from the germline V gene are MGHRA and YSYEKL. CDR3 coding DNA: TGCGCCAGCAGCCAAGTCCGGGTACAATATAGCAATCAGCCCCAGCATTTT. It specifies CASSQVRVQYSNQPQHF.

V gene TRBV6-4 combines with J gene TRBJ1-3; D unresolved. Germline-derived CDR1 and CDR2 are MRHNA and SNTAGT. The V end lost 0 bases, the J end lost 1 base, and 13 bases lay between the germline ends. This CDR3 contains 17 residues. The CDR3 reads CASSDSRGIHSGNTIYF. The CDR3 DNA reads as TGTGCCAGCAGTGACTCGAGAGGGATTCATTCTGGAAACACCATATATTTT.

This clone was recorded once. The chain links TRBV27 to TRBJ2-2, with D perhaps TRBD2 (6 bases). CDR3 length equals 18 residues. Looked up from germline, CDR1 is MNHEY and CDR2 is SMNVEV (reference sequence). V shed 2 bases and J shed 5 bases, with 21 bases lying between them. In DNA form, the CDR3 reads TGTGCCAGCAGTTTAGGGTGGTGGTCGCGGGGTTGGACCGGGGAGCTGTTTTTT. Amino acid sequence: CASSLGWWSRGWTGELFF.

CDR3 coding DNA: TGTGCCAGCAGCCCAAGGGACTGGAGCCAGGATCTTGAGCAGTTCTTC. Translating it yields CASSPRDWSQDLEQFF. The chain couples TRBV9 to TRBJ2-1; possible D gene TRBD2, 6 bases. V was clipped by 4 bases and J by 9 bases, with 23 bases between them. Germline assignment: CDR1 SGDLS and CDR2 YYNGEE. This CDR3 comprises 16 residues.

In nucleotides, the CDR3 is TGTGCCAGCAGCTCTCCGGGACAGGGGTTAACGAACGGGGAGCTGTTTTTT. Its translation is CASSSPGQGLTNGELFF. The chain has TRBV7-8 and TRBJ2-2, with 10 nucleotides matching TRBD1. Losses at the gene ends were 4 bases for V and 7 bases for J; bases not matched to a gene: 12. This CDR3 spans 17 amino acids. Germline loops: CDR1 SGHVS, CDR2 FQNEAQ. Full variable domain (rest looked up from reference TRBV7-8 and TRBJ2-2): GAGVSQSPRYKVAKRGQDVALRCDPISGHVSLFWYQQALGQGPEFLTYFQNEAQLDKSGLPSDRFFAERPEGSVSTLKIQRTQQEDSAVYLCASSSPGQGLTNGELFFGEGSRLTVL.